Listed below are T cell receptor beta chains from one sample, sequenced in a study of T cell changes during pregnancy in multiple sclerosis. The table came from immunoSEQ multiplex PCR; TCRdb's copy has only in-frame clones and leaves some out. The table has 38,000 or so clones, roughly nine tenths seen once; the top ten hold approximately 7.8%. Sequences were derived from CD8+ T cells from peripheral blood mononuclear cells, sampled before pregnancy. The receptors come from a female donor with multiple sclerosis, enrolled in a pregnancy study. CDR3s include the opening cysteine and the closing phenylalanine or tryptophan. The D gene is left open where the match is weak. The size entry is marked missing in some rows and otherwise reads once, few, many or a size class.

d_call: .; j_call: TRBJ2-7; v_call: TRBV14; clone_size: .; cdr3_nt: TGTGCCAGCAGCCAAGATCGTCGACAGTACGAGCAGTACTTC; cdr3_aa: CASSQDRRQYEQYF
d_call: TRBD1; j_call: TRBJ2-7; v_call: TRBV6-1; clone_size: .; cdr3_nt: TGTGCCAGCAGTGAAGGGGACAGCTCCTACGAGCAGTACTTC; cdr3_aa: CASSEGDSSYEQYF
d_call: .; j_call: TRBJ2-7; v_call: TRBV4-2; clone_size: once; cdr3_nt: TGTGCCAGCAGCCAATTTTCGGGGAACTACGAGCAGTACTTC; cdr3_aa: CASSQFSGNYEQYF
d_call: .; j_call: TRBJ2-1; v_call: TRBV6-4; clone_size: .; cdr3_nt: TGTGCCAGCAGTGACGGGGAGGCCAGTGAGCAGTTCTTC; cdr3_aa: CASSDGEASEQFF
d_call: TRBD1; j_call: TRBJ1-2; v_call: TRBV5-6; clone_size: once; cdr3_nt: TGTGCCAGCAGCTGGATAGGGGGCGATCTAGCTGGCTACACCTTC; cdr3_aa: CASSWIGGDLAGYTF
d_call: TRBD1; j_call: TRBJ1-5; v_call: TRBV30; clone_size: few; cdr3_nt: TGTGCCTGGAGTTACAGGGGGGGAAATCAGCCCCAGCATTTT; cdr3_aa: CAWSYRGGNQPQHF
d_call: TRBD1; j_call: TRBJ2-7; v_call: TRBV5-1; clone_size: once; cdr3_nt: TGCGCCAGCAGCTTGGAAGGGACAGGGTCCTACGAGCAGTACTTC; cdr3_aa: CASSLEGTGSYEQYF
d_call: .; j_call: TRBJ2-7; v_call: TRBV5-8; clone_size: .; cdr3_nt: TGTGCCAGCAGCTTGGGGAGGGATCACTCCTACGAGCAGTACTTC; cdr3_aa: CASSLGRDHSYEQYF
d_call: .; j_call: TRBJ2-6; v_call: TRBV7-9; clone_size: .; cdr3_nt: TGTGCCAGCAGCCCAAATCGACACTCTGGGGCCAACGTCCTGACTTTC; cdr3_aa: CASSPNRHSGANVLTF
d_call: .; j_call: TRBJ2-7; v_call: TRBV7-9; clone_size: .; cdr3_nt: TGTGCCAGCAGCTTAGGGGACGGACAGTACGAGCAGTACTTC; cdr3_aa: CASSLGDGQYEQYF
d_call: .; j_call: TRBJ2-2; v_call: TRBV9; clone_size: .; cdr3_nt: TGTGCCAGCAGCGCAACGGGGAAAGGCACCGGGGAGCTGTTTTTT; cdr3_aa: CASSATGKGTGELFF
d_call: TRBD1; j_call: TRBJ1-1; v_call: TRBV4-3; clone_size: .; cdr3_nt: TGCGCCAGCAGCCAAGATGGACAGGGGGTCACTGAAGCTTTCTTT; cdr3_aa: CASSQDGQGVTEAFF
d_call: .; j_call: TRBJ2-5; v_call: TRBV6-5; clone_size: once; cdr3_nt: TGTGCCAGCAGGACCGGAACGACGGGGGAGACCCAGTACTTC; cdr3_aa: CASRTGTTGETQYF
d_call: .; j_call: TRBJ2-7; v_call: TRBV20-1; clone_size: .; cdr3_nt: TGCAGTGCTAGGGACAACTACGAGCAGTACTTC; cdr3_aa: CSARDNYEQYF
d_call: TRBD1; j_call: TRBJ1-2; v_call: TRBV29-1; clone_size: .; cdr3_nt: TGCAGCGTGGAGGACAGGGAGAAGGATGGCTACACCTTC; cdr3_aa: CSVEDREKDGYTF
d_call: .; j_call: TRBJ2-1; v_call: TRBV7-9; clone_size: .; cdr3_nt: TGTGCCAGCAGCCACCACCATCTACCGAATGAGCAGTTCTTC; cdr3_aa: CASSHHHLPNEQFF
d_call: TRBD1; j_call: TRBJ2-2; v_call: TRBV4-3; clone_size: .; cdr3_nt: TGCGCCAGCAGCCAGGACAGGGTTACCGGGGAGCTGTTTTTT; cdr3_aa: CASSQDRVTGELFF
d_call: TRBD2; j_call: TRBJ2-1; v_call: TRBV7-2; clone_size: .; cdr3_nt: TGTGCCAGCAGCTTCCTGACTAGCGGGAGTTTTGAGCAGTTCTTC; cdr3_aa: CASSFLTSGSFEQFF
d_call: TRBD1; j_call: TRBJ2-7; v_call: TRBV7-8; clone_size: .; cdr3_nt: TGTGCCAGCAGCCCCCGGACAGGGGGCCCTGGGGAGCAGTACTTC; cdr3_aa: CASSPRTGGPGEQYF
d_call: TRBD2; j_call: TRBJ2-3; v_call: TRBV4-1; clone_size: .; cdr3_nt: TGCGCCAGCAGTCCTACCGTAGCGGGAGGTACATCGACAGATACGCAGTATTTT; cdr3_aa: CASSPTVAGGTSTDTQYF
d_call: .; j_call: TRBJ1-2; v_call: TRBV10-2; clone_size: .; cdr3_nt: TGCGCCAGCAGTGAGTCGAACAGGTTGGACTATGGCTACACCTTC; cdr3_aa: CASSESNRLDYGYTF
d_call: TRBD2; j_call: TRBJ2-1; v_call: TRBV7-6; clone_size: .; cdr3_nt: TGTGCCAGCAGCTTAGTAGCGGGAGGACTCAATGAGCAGTTCTTC; cdr3_aa: CASSLVAGGLNEQFF
d_call: TRBD2; j_call: TRBJ2-1; v_call: TRBV7-2; clone_size: .; cdr3_nt: TGTGCCAGCAGCTTACGGTCGCGAGCGGGAGGGGTGTGGAATGAGCAGTTCTTC; cdr3_aa: CASSLRSRAGGVWNEQFF
d_call: TRBD1; j_call: TRBJ1-5; v_call: TRBV28; clone_size: .; cdr3_nt: TGTGCCAGCAGTTTGGGACAGGCGGGCCAGCCCCAGCATTTT; cdr3_aa: CASSLGQAGQPQHF
d_call: TRBD2; j_call: TRBJ2-2; v_call: TRBV29-1; clone_size: .; cdr3_nt: TGCAGCGTCCCCGGGAGGGGGACCGGGGAGCTGTTTTTT; cdr3_aa: CSVPGRGTGELFF
d_call: TRBD2; j_call: TRBJ2-1; v_call: TRBV5-5; clone_size: .; cdr3_nt: TGTGCCAGCAGCTATAGCGGGAGCTCCTACAATGAGCAGTTCTTC; cdr3_aa: CASSYSGSSYNEQFF
d_call: TRBD1; j_call: TRBJ2-1; v_call: TRBV10-3; clone_size: .; cdr3_nt: TGTGCCATCAGTTACAGGGGCCCCACCTACAATGAGCAGTTCTTC; cdr3_aa: CAISYRGPTYNEQFF
d_call: .; j_call: TRBJ2-2; v_call: TRBV19; clone_size: .; cdr3_nt: TGTGCCAGTAGTAAAAGAGACAGACTTTCGAACACCGGGGAGCTGTTTTTT; cdr3_aa: CASSKRDRLSNTGELFF
d_call: TRBD1; j_call: TRBJ1-5; v_call: TRBV27; clone_size: .; cdr3_nt: TGTGCCAGCAGTTCCGGGACAGGGATATTCCAGCCCCAGCATTTT; cdr3_aa: CASSSGTGIFQPQHF
d_call: .; j_call: TRBJ2-1; v_call: TRBV13; clone_size: .; cdr3_nt: TGTGCCAGCAGCTTAGTATCAGGTATGACCAGTGAGCAGTTCTTC; cdr3_aa: CASSLVSGMTSEQFF
d_call: .; j_call: TRBJ2-3; v_call: TRBV27; clone_size: .; cdr3_nt: TGTGCCAGCAGTTTATGGGCCACAGATACGCAGTATTTT; cdr3_aa: CASSLWATDTQYF
d_call: .; j_call: TRBJ2-5; v_call: TRBV2; clone_size: few; cdr3_nt: TGTGCCAGCAGTGATTCCGAGTTAGAGACCCAGTACTTC; cdr3_aa: CASSDSELETQYF
d_call: TRBD1; j_call: TRBJ1-5; v_call: TRBV5-6; clone_size: .; cdr3_nt: TGTGCCAGCAGCTTGGAAGGGGGCCTCAATCAGCCCCAGCATTTT; cdr3_aa: CASSLEGGLNQPQHF
d_call: TRBD2; j_call: TRBJ2-3; v_call: TRBV7-9; clone_size: .; cdr3_nt: TGTGCCAGCAGCTTAGGGACTAGCGGGACGCCTAGCACAGATACGCAGTATTTT; cdr3_aa: CASSLGTSGTPSTDTQYF
d_call: TRBD2; j_call: TRBJ2-3; v_call: TRBV6-4; clone_size: .; cdr3_nt: TGTGCCAGCAGTGACACTAGCGTGGATACGCAGTATTTT; cdr3_aa: CASSDTSVDTQYF
d_call: .; j_call: TRBJ2-7; v_call: TRBV7-9; clone_size: .; cdr3_nt: TGTGCCAGCAGCTTAGCTCAGGGGTCACCCTACGAGCAGTACTTC; cdr3_aa: CASSLAQGSPYEQYF
d_call: TRBD2; j_call: TRBJ2-1; v_call: TRBV7-2; clone_size: .; cdr3_nt: TGTGCCAGCCGACCCACGGGACTATCCAACTCCTACAATGAGCAGTTCTTC; cdr3_aa: CASRPTGLSNSYNEQFF
d_call: .; j_call: TRBJ1-1; v_call: TRBV2; clone_size: once; cdr3_nt: TGTGCCAGCAGTGAAGGGCGGTTAAACACTGAAGCTTTCTTT; cdr3_aa: CASSEGRLNTEAFF
d_call: .; j_call: TRBJ2-7; v_call: TRBV27; clone_size: few; cdr3_nt: TGTGCCAGCAGTCCTACCCTTTCCGGGATATCCTACGAGCAGTACTTC; cdr3_aa: CASSPTLSGISYEQYF
d_call: TRBD2; j_call: TRBJ2-7; v_call: TRBV2; clone_size: .; cdr3_nt: TGTGCCAGCAGTTCCGGACTAGCTGGGGAGCAGTACTTC; cdr3_aa: CASSSGLAGEQYF
d_call: .; j_call: TRBJ2-7; v_call: TRBV28; clone_size: .; cdr3_nt: TGTGCCAGCAGTCCCGAGGGGGCCTACGAGCAGTACTTC; cdr3_aa: CASSPEGAYEQYF
d_call: .; j_call: TRBJ2-5; v_call: TRBV19; clone_size: .; cdr3_nt: TGTGCCAGTAGTCTAGGACTATATGCGACCCAGTACTTC; cdr3_aa: CASSLGLYATQYF
d_call: TRBD2; j_call: TRBJ2-7; v_call: TRBV27; clone_size: .; cdr3_nt: TGTGCCAGCAGCAGACTAGCGGGGATGTACGAGCAGTACTTC; cdr3_aa: CASSRLAGMYEQYF
d_call: .; j_call: TRBJ2-1; v_call: TRBV9; clone_size: .; cdr3_nt: TGTGCCAGCAGCGCCCCAGGCCAGGGGTCCTACAATGAGCAGTTCTTC; cdr3_aa: CASSAPGQGSYNEQFF
d_call: TRBD2; j_call: TRBJ2-1; v_call: TRBV28; clone_size: .; cdr3_nt: TGTGCCAGCAGTTCTATTGTGACTAGCGGGAGGGCCGTGGATGAGCAGTTCTTC; cdr3_aa: CASSSIVTSGRAVDEQFF
d_call: TRBD1; j_call: TRBJ1-1; v_call: TRBV4-1; clone_size: once; cdr3_nt: TGCGCCAGCAGCCAAGTGCAGGGGGCGGGCACTGAAGCTTTCTTT; cdr3_aa: CASSQVQGAGTEAFF
d_call: TRBD2; j_call: TRBJ2-7; v_call: TRBV27; clone_size: .; cdr3_nt: TGTGCCAGCAGTCTTAGCGGGAGTTTGTCCTACGAGCAGTACTTC; cdr3_aa: CASSLSGSLSYEQYF
d_call: TRBD2; j_call: TRBJ2-5; v_call: TRBV7-9; clone_size: .; cdr3_nt: TGTGCCAGCTCCCTGGGGGAGGGCCTTCAAGAGACCCAGTACTTC; cdr3_aa: CASSLGEGLQETQYF
d_call: TRBD1; j_call: TRBJ2-1; v_call: TRBV28; clone_size: .; cdr3_nt: TGTGCCAGCATTACTACGGACAGGGGGCCTGTCAATGAGCAGTTCTTC; cdr3_aa: CASITTDRGPVNEQFF
d_call: TRBD2; j_call: TRBJ2-5; v_call: TRBV2; clone_size: .; cdr3_nt: TGTGCCAGCAGTGAGGACGTGAGAACGGGAGGAGAGACCCAGTACTTC; cdr3_aa: CASSEDVRTGGETQYF
d_call: .; j_call: TRBJ1-4; v_call: TRBV7-9; clone_size: .; cdr3_nt: TGTGCCAGCAGCTTACCGCGACAGGCAACTAATGAAAAACTGTTTTTT; cdr3_aa: CASSLPRQATNEKLFF
d_call: TRBD2; j_call: TRBJ2-3; v_call: TRBV6-4; clone_size: .; cdr3_nt: TGTGCCAGCAGTGACTCGTCGGCTAGCGGGAAAGATACGCAGTATTTT; cdr3_aa: CASSDSSASGKDTQYF
d_call: .; j_call: TRBJ1-1; v_call: TRBV4-1; clone_size: .; cdr3_nt: TGCGCCAGCAGCCAAGAGAGGGGAGGAATGAACACTGAAGCTTTCTTT; cdr3_aa: CASSQERGGMNTEAFF
d_call: .; j_call: TRBJ2-1; v_call: TRBV19; clone_size: .; cdr3_nt: TGTGCCAGTAGTATTGGCCTGAATGAGCAGTTCTTC; cdr3_aa: CASSIGLNEQFF
d_call: TRBD1; j_call: TRBJ2-7; v_call: TRBV4-1; clone_size: once; cdr3_nt: TGCGCCAGCAGCCAGGGGACAGGGTTCTACGAGCAGTACTTC; cdr3_aa: CASSQGTGFYEQYF
d_call: .; j_call: TRBJ2-3; v_call: TRBV4-3; clone_size: .; cdr3_nt: TGCGCCAGCAGCTCCTCAGGGTGGGGCACAGATACGCAGTATTTT; cdr3_aa: CASSSSGWGTDTQYF
d_call: .; j_call: TRBJ1-2; v_call: TRBV5-1; clone_size: .; cdr3_nt: TGCGCCAGCAGCTGGAACCCGATACGTCGGGATGGCTACACCTTC; cdr3_aa: CASSWNPIRRDGYTF
d_call: .; j_call: TRBJ2-7; v_call: TRBV7-6; clone_size: .; cdr3_nt: TGTGCCAGCAGCTCGCGCCCACAGTTCGAGCAGTACTTC; cdr3_aa: CASSSRPQFEQYF
d_call: .; j_call: TRBJ1-1; v_call: TRBV30; clone_size: .; cdr3_nt: TGTGCCTGGAGTGTGTCAATGAACACTGAAGCTTTCTTT; cdr3_aa: CAWSVSMNTEAFF
d_call: .; j_call: TRBJ2-1; v_call: TRBV19; clone_size: .; cdr3_nt: TGTGCCAGTAGTTTCGGGACAAGGAATGAGCAGTTCTTC; cdr3_aa: CASSFGTRNEQFF